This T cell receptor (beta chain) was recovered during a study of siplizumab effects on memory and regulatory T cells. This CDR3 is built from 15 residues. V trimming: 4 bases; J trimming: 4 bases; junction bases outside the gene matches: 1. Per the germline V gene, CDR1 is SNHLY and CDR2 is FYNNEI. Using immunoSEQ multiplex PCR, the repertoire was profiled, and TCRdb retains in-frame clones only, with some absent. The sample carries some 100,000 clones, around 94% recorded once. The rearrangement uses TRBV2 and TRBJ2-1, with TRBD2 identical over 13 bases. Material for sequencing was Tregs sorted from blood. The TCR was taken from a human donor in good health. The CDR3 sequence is CASSGTSGSYNEQFF. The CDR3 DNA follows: TGTGCCAGCAGTGGGACTAGCGGGAGTTACAATGAGCAGTTCTTC.